These 23 T cell receptor beta chains share one sample of origin, sequenced in a study of cytomegalovirus exposure and HLA in healthy donors (dated by TCRdb to 2016 to 2017). Receptor amplification or capture employed the immunoSEQ multiplex PCR assay. The multiplex PCR relied on a mix of 60 forward primers for TCR Vbeta segments and 13 reverse primers for TCR Jbeta segments. In TCRdb, the immuneACCESS table is reduced to in-frame sequences with V and J assigned. These tables do not hold every clone; where another copy was compared, an unresolved V gene accounts for under half, and the others remain unexplained. Within this sample are under 70,000 clones, with about two thirds of them counted one time only. The top ten constitute roughly a fifth of the sample. Sequencing was done on a sample of PBMCs. Every receptor here comes from a woman between 55 and 75 years old in good health and CMV-seropositive.

This clone was counted once. The J gene is TRBJ1-2, the V gene TRBV18, with a weak D call TRBD1 (5 bases). The CDR3 is made up of 14 amino acids. Per the germline V gene, CDR1 is KGHSH and CDR2 is LQKENI. The germline V and J ends were trimmed by 6 bases and 2 bases, with 13 bases remaining between them. The DNA for the CDR3 is TGTGCCAGCTCTACGGGACTTACCAACTATGGCTACACCTTC. As protein: CASSTGLTNYGYTF.

The rearrangement links TRBV6-1 to TRBJ1-4; TRBD1 matches 8 bases. CDR1 MNHNS and CDR2 SASEGT come from the germline V gene. The CDR3 is 14 residues long. With V trimmed by 7 bases and J by 5 bases, 6 bases remained unmatched. The CDR3 region is CASTPRGPNEKLFF. In DNA, the CDR3 is TGTGCCAGCACCCCCAGGGGGCCAAATGAAAAACTGTTTTTT.

This clone has more than one count but fewer than ten. The V call is TRBV9, the J call TRBJ1-2; D is perhaps TRBD1 (5 bases). The germline V gene encodes CDR1 SGDLS and CDR2 YYNGEE. The CDR3 covers 13 residues. V was cut by 1 base and J by 6 bases, with 10 bases left in between. DNA of the CDR3: TGTGCCAGCAGCGTACAGGGTATCGATGGCTACACCTTC. This codes for CASSVQGIDGYTF.

The genes are TRBV6-1 and TRBJ2-7, with D uncertain. CDR3 length equals 12 residues. Germline V gene lookup returns CDR1 MNHNS and CDR2 SASEGT. The germline V and J ends were trimmed by 2 bases and 3 bases, with 5 bases remaining between them. CDR3 bases: TGTGCCAGCAGTGAATGGAGCTACGAGCAGTACTTC. It translates to CASSEWSYEQYF.

The V and J genes are TRBV12-5 and TRBJ1-4; TRBD1 matches at 7 bases. The germline gives CDR1 LGHNT, CDR2 FRNRAP. Losses at the gene ends were 6 bases for V and 5 bases for J; bases not matched to a gene: 6. The CDR3 sequence is 14 residues long. CDR3 residues: CASGSGQPNEKLFF. For the CDR3, the DNA is TGTGCTAGTGGCTCGGGACAGCCCAATGAAAAACTGTTTTTT. The variable domain in full, completed from reference TRBV12-5 and TRBJ1-4, reads DARVTQTPRHKVTEMGQEVTMRCQPILGHNTVFWYRQTMMQGLELLAYFRNRAPLDDSGMPKDRFSAEMPDATLATLKIQPSEPRDSAVYFCASGSGQPNEKLFFGSGTQLSVL.

The V and J genes are TRBV5-4 and TRBJ2-7, with TRBD2 matching 15 bases. This CDR3 spans 16 amino acids. The V segment lost 2 bases and the J segment 4 bases; nucleotides outside the gene matches: 4. CDR1 is SGHNT and CDR2 is YYREEE in the germline V gene (reference sequence). The CDR3 DNA reads as TGTGCCAGCAGCTTATTGGGACTAGCGGGGGGATACGAGCAGTACTTC. It codes for CASSLLGLAGGYEQYF.

This chain joins TRBV4-2 and TRBJ2-1; TRBD2 matches 12 bases. There are 16 residues in the CDR3. V was pared by 1 base and J by 7 bases, with 5 bases of the junction left unmatched. Germline-derived CDR1 and CDR2 are LGHNA and YNFKEQ. The CDR3 is CASSQATSGGPNEQFF. CDR3 nucleotide sequence: TGTGCCAGCAGCCAAGCGACTAGCGGGGGCCCTAATGAGCAGTTCTTC.

The gene calls are TRBV18 and TRBJ1-4; 7 bases align to TRBD1. Germline assignment: CDR1 KGHSH and CDR2 LQKENI. The CDR3 has 15 residues. Losses at the gene ends were 3 bases for V and 5 bases for J; bases not matched to a gene: 6. Here the CDR3 reads CASSPRGGGNEKLFF. The CDR3 coding sequence is TGTGCCAGCTCACCTCGAGGAGGGGGCAATGAAAAACTGTTTTTT.

The chain joins TRBV18 to TRBJ1-1, with a possible D match to TRBD1 (6 bases). The germline V and J ends were trimmed by 2 bases and 3 bases, with 10 bases remaining between them. This CDR3 contains 14 residues. CDR1 is KGHSH and CDR2 is LQKENI in the germline V gene. DNA for the CDR3: TGTGCCAGCTCACCAAGGGGGGGGGACACTGAAGCTTTCTTT. This codes for CASSPRGGDTEAFF.

The chain carries TRBV11-2 and TRBJ1-2, with unresolved D. Trimming took 0 bases from V and 2 from J, leaving 4 bases between them. This CDR3 has 13 amino acids. CDR1 and CDR2 (germline): SGHAT, FQNNGV. CDR3 bases: TGTGCCAGCAGCTTAGACAGAAACTATGGCTACACCTTC. Amino acid sequence: CASSLDRNYGYTF.

The chain couples TRBV6-4 to TRBJ2-3, with a weak D call TRBD2 (6 bases). With 1 base removed from V and 4 bases from J, the gap between germline ends came to 9 bases. Germline values: CDR1 MRHNA, CDR2 SNTAGT. CDR3 length: 14 amino acids. CDR3 protein: CASSDWGLSDTQYF. The CDR3 bases are TGTGCCAGCAGTGACTGGGGACTGTCAGATACGCAGTATTTT.

V and J are TRBV7-7 and TRBJ2-7; D is ambiguous. V was pared by 8 bases and J by 0 bases, with 20 bases between. The CDR3 contains 16 residues. The V gene's germline CDR1 is SSHAT and CDR2 FNYEAQ (reference sequence). The CDR3 DNA reads as TGTGCCAGCTCTCCTGGGCCCCCATCAAGCTCCTACGAGCAGTACTTC. Residues: CASSPGPPSSSYEQYF.

J is TRBJ1-5 and V is TRBV4-2; possible D gene TRBD1, 6 bases. This CDR3 region has 15 residues. V was shortened by 5 bases and J by 0 bases, with 11 bases between the two germline ends. Germline V gives CDR1 LGHNA, CDR2 YNFKEQ. The CDR3: CASSFQGYSNQPQHF. DNA of the CDR3: TGTGCCAGCAGCTTCCAGGGGTATAGCAATCAGCCCCAGCATTTT.

This chain uses TRBV6-5 with TRBJ1-6; TRBD1 aligns across 8 bases. The CDR3 has 14 residues. The ends lost 6 bases at V and 10 bases at J; junction bases unmatched: 8. Germline V CDR1 and CDR2: MNHEY, SVGAGI. CDR3 in amino acids: CASRDRAGWSPLHF. DNA of the CDR3: TGTGCCAGCAGGGACAGGGCCGGTTGGTCACCCCTCCACTTT.

The chain recombines TRBV7-9 with TRBJ2-3; 8 positions agree with TRBD1. There are 16 residues in the CDR3. In germline, CDR1 is SEHNR, CDR2 FQNEAQ (reference sequence). J was trimmed by 0 bases and V by 5 bases; bases with no gene match: 7. In DNA, the CDR3 is TGTGCCAGCAGCCCTACAGGGGGTCGGAGCACAGATACGCAGTATTTT. Amino acids: CASSPTGGRSTDTQYF.

By share, this clone counts as large. The chain uses TRBV2 and TRBJ2-7; D might be TRBD2 (5 bases). The CDR3 consists of 12 residues. Germline V lookup: CDR1 SNHLY, CDR2 FYNNEI. The V end lost 5 bases, the J end lost 3 bases, and 8 bases lay between the germline ends. DNA of the CDR3: TGTGCCAGCAGTCTAGCAAACTACGAGCAGTACTTC. Its protein is CASSLANYEQYF.

This chain uses TRBV18 with TRBJ1-2, with TRBD1 as a possible D gene (5 bases). From germline, CDR1 is KGHSH and CDR2 LQKENI. V gave up 4 bases and J gave up 8 bases, with 20 bases separating them. There are 15 residues in the CDR3. The CDR3 nucleotides are TGTGCCAGCTCACTCCAAGGGCGGGAGTGGGACGGCTACACCTTC. Translated: CASSLQGREWDGYTF.

The chain links TRBV7-2 to TRBJ2-2; no definite D call. Germline V gives CDR1 SGHTA, CDR2 FQGNSA. The CDR3 spans 13 residues. Between the trimmed V and J ends, which lost 7 bases and 1 base, there was a span of 7 bases. CDR3 sequence: CASTSKNTGELFF. CDR3 bases: TGTGCCAGCACCAGTAAGAACACCGGGGAGCTGTTTTTT.

For this clone: Other DNA sequences of this sample code for an identical CDR3. The chain uses TRBV5-1 and TRBJ2-5; 10 bases map to TRBD1. The CDR3 loop spans 15 amino acids. V gave up 2 bases and J gave up 3 bases; unmatched junction bases: 4. Germline CDR1 is SGHRS and CDR2 is YFSETQ. The CDR3 DNA follows: TGCGCCAGCAGCTTCTCTGGGACAGGGGAAGAGACCCAGTACTTC. Protein product: CASSFSGTGEETQYF.

The V and J genes are TRBV2 and TRBJ2-7; TRBD2 matches at 9 bases. J was trimmed by 0 bases and V by 6 bases; bases with no gene match: 6. The CDR3 has 15 amino acids. Germline CDR1 and CDR2: SNHLY and FYNNEI. The CDR3 sequence: CASRRLAVSSYEQYF. The CDR3 DNA reads as TGTGCCAGCAGGCGACTAGCGGTTAGCTCCTACGAGCAGTACTTC.

This chain joins TRBV19 and TRBJ1-5; TRBD1 is a possible D gene (5 bases). This CDR3 region has 15 residues. Trimming took 8 bases from V and 1 from J, leaving 15 bases between them. Germline V gene data show CDR1 as LNHDA and CDR2 as SQIVND (reference sequence). The DNA of the CDR3 is TGTGCCAGTCTCCGGGGGACGTTAAGCAATCAGCCCCAGCATTTT. Encoded protein: CASLRGTLSNQPQHF. Variable domain in full (rest from reference TRBV19 and TRBJ1-5): DGGITQSPKYLFRKEGQNVTLSCEQNLNHDAMYWYRQDPGQGLRLIYYSQIVNDFQKGDIAEGYSVSREKKESFPLTVTSAQKNPTAFYLCASLRGTLSNQPQHFGDGTRLSIL.

The sample holds a few counts of this clone. This chain joins TRBV27 and TRBJ2-1; TRBD1 might be the D (6 bases). Trimming stripped 6 bases from V and 2 bases from J, with 14 bases between. The CDR3 has 15 amino acids. Germline V gene data show CDR1 as MNHEY and CDR2 as SMNVEV (reference sequence). CDR3 region: CASSLDSLPYNEQFF. CDR3 DNA sequence: TGTGCCAGCAGCCTGGACAGCCTACCCTACAATGAGCAGTTCTTC.

This clone turned up a few times. V is TRBV6-5 and J is TRBJ1-1; TRBD1 aligns across 8 bases. The junction had 7 bases not matched to a gene; V was cut back by 7 bases and J by 6 bases. The CDR3 length is 13 residues. Per the germline V gene, CDR1 is MNHEY and CDR2 is SVGAGI. The CDR3 spells CASKLQGGAEAFF. Here the CDR3 DNA reads TGTGCCAGCAAACTACAGGGGGGCGCTGAAGCTTTCTTT.